This TCR beta chain came from a study of T cells in Graves' hyperthyroidism and ophthalmopathy. Broader study findings: Blood also showed most of the thyroid clonotypes that were expanded above 0.001.

Amplified regions were TCR beta CDR3 sequences from RNA transcripts. The HTBI primer set drove a first-round RT-PCR of the TCR CDR3. TCRdb reprocessed the multiplex PCR reads with MiXCR, giving one entry per CDR3 protein. The sample yields approximately 210,000 distinct CDR3 sequences, 17% seen once. Regarding this clonotype: Its specificity is not known.

V was pared by 0 bases and J by 3 bases, with 0 bases of the junction left unmatched. This CDR3 contains 14 residues. From germline, CDR1 is SGHRS and CDR2 YFSETQ. Absent ophthalmopathy progression within 18 months defined stable Graves' hyperthyroidism. The study excluded patients with uncontrolled infection, other autoimmune disease, pregnancy or lactation. The PBMCs had their origin in roughly 9.8 ml of fresh peripheral blood. The specimen sequenced was blood. This receptor was identified in a man aged 45-65 years with Graves' hyperthyroidism. The chain is built from TRBV5-1 and TRBJ2-1, with 7 positions matching TRBD2. The CDR3 coding sequence is TGCGCCAGCAGCTTGGGGGGGGGCTACAATGAGCAGTTCTTC. This translates into CASSLGGGYNEQFF.